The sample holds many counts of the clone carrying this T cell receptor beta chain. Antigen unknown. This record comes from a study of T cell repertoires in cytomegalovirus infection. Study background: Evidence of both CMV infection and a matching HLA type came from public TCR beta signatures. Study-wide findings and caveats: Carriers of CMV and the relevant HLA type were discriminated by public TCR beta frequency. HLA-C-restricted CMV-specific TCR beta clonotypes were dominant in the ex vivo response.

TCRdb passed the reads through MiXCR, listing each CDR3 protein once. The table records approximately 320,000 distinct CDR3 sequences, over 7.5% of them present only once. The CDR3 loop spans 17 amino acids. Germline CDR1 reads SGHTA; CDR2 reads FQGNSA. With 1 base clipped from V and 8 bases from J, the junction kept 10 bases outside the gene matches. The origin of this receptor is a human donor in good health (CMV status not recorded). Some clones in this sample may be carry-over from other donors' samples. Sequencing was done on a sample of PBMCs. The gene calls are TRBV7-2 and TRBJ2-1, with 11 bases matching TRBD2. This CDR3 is CASSLGPTSGNGDEQFF. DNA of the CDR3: TGTGCCAGCAGCTTAGGACCGACTAGCGGGAATGGCGATGAGCAGTTCTTC.